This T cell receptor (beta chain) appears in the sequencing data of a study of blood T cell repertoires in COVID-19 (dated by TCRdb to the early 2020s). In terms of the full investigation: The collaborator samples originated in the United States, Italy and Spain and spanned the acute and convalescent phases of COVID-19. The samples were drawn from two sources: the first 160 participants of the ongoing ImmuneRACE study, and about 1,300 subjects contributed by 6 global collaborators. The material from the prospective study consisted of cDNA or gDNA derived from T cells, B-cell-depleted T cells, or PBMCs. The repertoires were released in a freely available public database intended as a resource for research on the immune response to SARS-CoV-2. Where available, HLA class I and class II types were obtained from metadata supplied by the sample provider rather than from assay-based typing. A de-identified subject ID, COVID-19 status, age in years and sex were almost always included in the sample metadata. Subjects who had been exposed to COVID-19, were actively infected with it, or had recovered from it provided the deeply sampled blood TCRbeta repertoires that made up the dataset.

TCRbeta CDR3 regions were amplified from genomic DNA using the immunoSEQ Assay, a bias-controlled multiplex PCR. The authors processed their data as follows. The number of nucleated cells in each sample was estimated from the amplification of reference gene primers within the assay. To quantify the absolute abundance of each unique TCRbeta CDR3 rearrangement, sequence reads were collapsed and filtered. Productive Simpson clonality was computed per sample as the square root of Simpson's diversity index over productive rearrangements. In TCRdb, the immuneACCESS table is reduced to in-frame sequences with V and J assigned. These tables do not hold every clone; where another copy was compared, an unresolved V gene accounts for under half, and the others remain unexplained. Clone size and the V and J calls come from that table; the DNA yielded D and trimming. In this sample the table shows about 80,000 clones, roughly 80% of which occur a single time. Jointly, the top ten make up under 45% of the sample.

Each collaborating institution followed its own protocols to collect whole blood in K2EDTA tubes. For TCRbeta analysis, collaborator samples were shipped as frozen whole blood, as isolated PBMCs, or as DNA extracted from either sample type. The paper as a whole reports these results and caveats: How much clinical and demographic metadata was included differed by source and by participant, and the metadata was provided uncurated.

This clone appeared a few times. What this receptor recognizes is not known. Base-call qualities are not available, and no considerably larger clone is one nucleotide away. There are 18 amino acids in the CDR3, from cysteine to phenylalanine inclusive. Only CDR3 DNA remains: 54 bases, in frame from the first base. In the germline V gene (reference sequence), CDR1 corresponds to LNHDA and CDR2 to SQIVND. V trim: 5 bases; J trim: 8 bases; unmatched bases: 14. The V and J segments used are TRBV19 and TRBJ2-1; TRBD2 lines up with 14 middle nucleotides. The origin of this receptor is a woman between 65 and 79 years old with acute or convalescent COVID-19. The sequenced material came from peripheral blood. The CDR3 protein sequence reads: CASSRPGGLAGGGYEQFF. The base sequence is TGTGCCAGTAGTCGGCCGGGTGGACTAGCGGGAGGAGGGTATGAGCAGTTCTTC.